The clone carrying this T cell receptor (beta chain) was seen at least ten times. What it binds is not known. A second about 6 to 12 cycle PCR used barcoded and J-beta primers. TCRdb fed the 5' RACE reads into MiXCR, producing one record per CDR3 protein. The sample has roughly 900,000 distinct CDR3 sequences; 29% are singletons. These data belong to a study of blood T cells in healthy people across ages. Study results and limitations: Compared with aged donors, long-lived donors showed fewer expanded clones, suggesting selection.

The germline CDR1 and CDR2 sequences are LNHNV and YYDKDF (reference sequence). There are 16 residues in the CDR3. The ends were cut back, 7 bases at V and 1 base at J, with 17 bases in the middle. The rearrangement joins TRBV15 to TRBJ2-1; possible D gene TRBD2, 7 bases. This clonotype originated in an elderly woman in good health. Sequencing was performed on blood. In DNA, the CDR3 is TGTGCCACCACCACATTGGGGGGGCGTTCCTACAATGAGCAGTTCTTC. Its translation is CATTTLGGRSYNEQFF.